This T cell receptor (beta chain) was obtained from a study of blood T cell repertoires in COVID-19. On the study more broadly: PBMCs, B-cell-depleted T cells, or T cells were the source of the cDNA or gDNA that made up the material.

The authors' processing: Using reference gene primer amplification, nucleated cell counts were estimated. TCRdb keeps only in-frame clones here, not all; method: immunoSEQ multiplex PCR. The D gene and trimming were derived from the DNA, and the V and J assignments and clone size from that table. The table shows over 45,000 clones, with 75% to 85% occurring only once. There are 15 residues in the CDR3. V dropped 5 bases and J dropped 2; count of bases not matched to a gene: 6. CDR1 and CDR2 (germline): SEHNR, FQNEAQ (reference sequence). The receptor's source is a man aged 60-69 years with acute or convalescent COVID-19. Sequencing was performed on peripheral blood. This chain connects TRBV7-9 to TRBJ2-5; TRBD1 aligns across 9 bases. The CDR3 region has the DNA TGTGCCAGCAGCATAAAGACAGGGGGACAAGAGACCCAGTACTTC. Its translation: CASSIKTGGQETQYF.